This note documents a single TCR beta chain sequence. Its antigen is currently unknown. With 60 Vbeta and 13 Jbeta primers, the PCR was carried out. Measured with immunoSEQ multiplex PCR; TCRdb has only the in-frame clones, and not every one. Of 100,000 to 150,000 clones in the sample, around 80% are singletons; the top ten hold about 12%. The CDR3 has 14 residues. Germline lookup yields CDR1 MNHNS and CDR2 SASEGT. Losses at the gene ends were 6 bases for V and 5 bases for J; bases not matched to a gene: 7. The sample belongs to a study of cytomegalovirus exposure and HLA in healthy donors. Study-wide context: Earlier sequencing of some 190 million T cells yielded approximately 120 million unique TCR beta sequences. Study-wide results and caveats: Most sequenced TCRs were rare (though some public TCRs occurred in many donors). TRBV6-2, TRBV6-3 and some other V segments were unresolvable in 87-base-pair reads.

The chain couples TRBV6-1 to TRBJ2-3, with 8 bases lining up with TRBD1. This sequence originates from a woman aged 55-70 years in good health and CMV-seropositive. Sequenced input: PBMCs. The CDR3 bases are TGTGCCAGCAGCGGACAGGGCTCCGGAGATACGCAGTATTTT. Protein: CASSGQGSGDTQYF.